The entry below gives a single T cell receptor beta chain sequence along with its context. Source study methods: Using reference gene primer amplification, nucleated cell counts were estimated. The repertoire was sequenced with immunoSEQ multiplex PCR; TCRdb's copy has only in-frame clones and lacks some. The V and J calls and the clone size are those of that table, but D and trimming were determined from the DNA. The sample holds around 160,000 clones, approximately 87% seen once. The CDR3 has 15 amino acids. Trimming cost V 5 bases and J 6 bases; bases outside gene matches: 7. Germline values: CDR1 SGHNT, CDR2 YYREEE (reference sequence). The data belong to a study of blood T cell repertoires in COVID-19. Whole-study context: From T cells, B-cell-depleted T cells, or PBMCs came the material, which was cDNA or gDNA.

Sequenced input: peripheral blood. The chain employs TRBV5-4 and TRBJ1-6, with TRBD1 matching 8 bases. The TCR originated in a man of 80 years or more with acute or convalescent COVID-19. As DNA, the CDR3 is TGTGCCAGCAGGGACAGGGAAGGGGTTAATTCACCCCTCCACTTT. Its protein is CASRDREGVNSPLHF.